The clone carrying this T cell receptor beta chain was detected only once. Its specificity is unknown. This sample is part of a study of Graves' ophthalmopathy and Graves' hyperthyroidism. Whole-study results and caveats: A model built from 13 signatures distinguished ophthalmopathy from stable hyperthyroidism with about 90% sensitivity and about 81% specificity.

CDR1 is SEHNR and CDR2 is FQNEAQ in the germline V gene (reference sequence). The CDR3 covers 14 residues. V was pared by 1 base and J by 4 bases, with 10 bases between. RNA transcripts served as template for amplifying TCR beta CDR3 sequences. HTBI primers were employed in first-round RT-PCR, then a second-round multiplex PCR followed. TCRdb re-called the multiplex PCR reads through MiXCR, storing one row per CDR3 protein. The sample records some 750,000 distinct CDR3 sequences, roughly two fifths being singletons. The study enrolled ophthalmopathy donors with moderate-to-severe activity, CAS ≥3, NOSPECS ≥4 and duration under 3 months.

This receptor was obtained from an adult man with Graves' ophthalmopathy. This chain uses TRBV7-9 with TRBJ1-2; tentative D call: TRBD1 (5 bases). Sequencing was done on a sample of peripheral blood. CDR3 DNA sequence: TGTGCCAGCAGCTTAGATCCAGGGCTCTATGGCTACACCTTC. Translation: CASSLDPGLYGYTF.